These T cell receptor beta chains were read from a single sample in a study of cytomegalovirus exposure and HLA in healthy donors. Profiling relied on immunoSEQ multiplex PCR, and the TCRdb table lists in-frame clones only, not all of them. The sample shows about 95,000 clones, nearly 70% of them seen only once. The sample taken for sequencing was PBMCs. These receptors all come from a woman between 45 and 60 years old in good health and CMV-seropositive. The CDR3 runs from the conserved cysteine through the conserved F or W. Fields, in order: clone size, D gene, V gene, J gene, CDR3 protein, CDR3 DNA. A D gene is named only where the DNA matches it firmly. Expanded clones are given a class, and other clones once, few, many or no size at all.

clone_size: NA
d_call: NA
v_call: TRBV28
j_call: TRBJ1-6
cdr3_aa: CASWERGVGSSPLHF
cdr3_nt: TGTGCCAGCTGGGAACGGGGGGTTGGCAGTTCACCCCTCCACTTT

clone_size: once
d_call: NA
v_call: TRBV19
j_call: TRBJ1-5
cdr3_aa: CASSISARQGNQPQHF
cdr3_nt: TGTGCCAGTAGTATATCGGCTCGACAGGGCAATCAGCCCCAGCATTTT

clone_size: NA
d_call: TRBD1
v_call: TRBV2
j_call: TRBJ2-3
cdr3_aa: CASSEAGTVTDTQYF
cdr3_nt: TGTGCCAGCAGTGAGGCCGGGACAGTCACAGATACGCAGTATTTT

clone_size: NA
d_call: NA
v_call: TRBV19
j_call: TRBJ2-6
cdr3_aa: CASTRVRTTSGANVLTF
cdr3_nt: TGTGCCAGTACTCGCGTCAGGACTACCTCTGGGGCCAACGTCCTGACTTTC

clone_size: NA
d_call: NA
v_call: TRBV7-8
j_call: TRBJ2-7
cdr3_aa: CASSPYRQSAYEQYF
cdr3_nt: TGTGCCAGCAGCCCATACAGGCAAAGTGCCTACGAGCAGTACTTC

clone_size: few
d_call: NA
v_call: TRBV28
j_call: TRBJ1-1
cdr3_aa: CASSFGEGRAFF
cdr3_nt: TGTGCCAGCAGTTTTGGGGAGGGACGAGCTTTCTTT

clone_size: few
d_call: NA
v_call: TRBV2
j_call: TRBJ2-2
cdr3_aa: CASRGTGELFF
cdr3_nt: TGTGCCAGCCGGGGGACCGGGGAGCTGTTTTTT

clone_size: NA
d_call: NA
v_call: TRBV4-1
j_call: TRBJ2-1
cdr3_aa: CASSQEGAGARREQFF
cdr3_nt: TGCGCCAGCAGCCAAGAAGGGGCGGGGGCGAGGCGGGAGCAGTTCTTC

clone_size: NA
d_call: NA
v_call: TRBV14
j_call: TRBJ1-2
cdr3_aa: CASSSQWRGYGYTF
cdr3_nt: TGTGCCAGCAGTTCGCAGTGGAGGGGCTATGGCTACACCTTC

clone_size: NA
d_call: NA
v_call: TRBV15
j_call: TRBJ2-7
cdr3_aa: CATSRDRGPYEQYF
cdr3_nt: TGTGCCACCAGCAGAGATAGGGGTCCATACGAGCAGTACTTC

clone_size: NA
d_call: NA
v_call: TRBV18
j_call: TRBJ2-1
cdr3_aa: CASSPRNPRGSYNEQFF
cdr3_nt: TGTGCCAGCTCACCACGTAATCCCCGCGGCTCCTACAATGAGCAGTTCTTC

clone_size: NA
d_call: TRBD1
v_call: TRBV18
j_call: TRBJ1-1
cdr3_aa: CASSRDREAFF
cdr3_nt: TGTGCCAGCTCCCGGGACAGAGAAGCTTTCTTT

clone_size: NA
d_call: NA
v_call: TRBV4-3
j_call: TRBJ2-7
cdr3_aa: CASSQGRTYEQYF
cdr3_nt: TGCGCCAGCAGCCAAGGGCGGACCTACGAGCAGTACTTC

clone_size: NA
d_call: TRBD2
v_call: TRBV5-4
j_call: TRBJ2-7
cdr3_aa: CASSPRGAGSSYEQYF
cdr3_nt: TGTGCCAGCAGCCCCCGGGGAGCGGGAAGTTCCTACGAGCAGTACTTC

clone_size: NA
d_call: NA
v_call: TRBV6-6
j_call: TRBJ1-5
cdr3_aa: CASSYLSDQPQHF
cdr3_nt: TGTGCCAGCAGTTACCTCTCTGATCAGCCCCAGCATTTT

clone_size: few
d_call: NA
v_call: TRBV19
j_call: TRBJ1-5
cdr3_aa: CASRRQEGLYSNQPQHF
cdr3_nt: TGTGCCAGTAGGCGACAGGAAGGGCTGTATAGCAATCAGCCCCAGCATTTT

clone_size: few
d_call: NA
v_call: TRBV5-1
j_call: TRBJ2-7
cdr3_aa: CASSFDSVYEQYF
cdr3_nt: TGCGCCAGCAGCTTCGATAGTGTATACGAGCAGTACTTC

clone_size: NA
d_call: TRBD2
v_call: TRBV7-8
j_call: TRBJ2-1
cdr3_aa: CASSLVGGRDNEQFF
cdr3_nt: TGTGCCAGCAGCTTAGTCGGCGGGAGGGACAATGAGCAGTTCTTC

clone_size: NA
d_call: TRBD2
v_call: TRBV4-2
j_call: TRBJ2-3
cdr3_aa: CASSQLAGDADTQYF
cdr3_nt: TGTGCCAGCAGCCAACTAGCGGGAGACGCAGATACGCAGTATTTT

clone_size: few
d_call: NA
v_call: TRBV7-9
j_call: TRBJ1-3
cdr3_aa: CASSPTPDTIYF
cdr3_nt: TGTGCCAGCAGCCCCACCCCGGACACCATATATTTT

clone_size: few
d_call: TRBD1
v_call: TRBV5-1
j_call: TRBJ2-5
cdr3_aa: CASRRDSMETQYF
cdr3_nt: TGCGCCAGCAGACGGGACAGTATGGAGACCCAGTACTTC

clone_size: NA
d_call: NA
v_call: TRBV11-2
j_call: TRBJ2-7
cdr3_aa: CASSQWGGYEQYF
cdr3_nt: TGTGCCAGCAGCCAGTGGGGAGGCTACGAGCAGTACTTC

clone_size: few
d_call: NA
v_call: TRBV25-1
j_call: TRBJ2-7
cdr3_aa: CASSVAPPYEQYF
cdr3_nt: TGTGCCAGCAGTGTAGCACCTCCATACGAGCAGTACTTC

clone_size: NA
d_call: NA
v_call: TRBV9
j_call: TRBJ2-2
cdr3_aa: CASSVGSRDTGELFF
cdr3_nt: TGTGCCAGCAGCGTAGGGTCGCGAGACACCGGGGAGCTGTTTTTT

clone_size: NA
d_call: TRBD2
v_call: TRBV30
j_call: TRBJ2-2
cdr3_aa: CAWMGGSGGNTGELFF
cdr3_nt: TGTGCCTGGATGGGTGGTAGCGGGGGAAACACCGGGGAGCTGTTTTTT